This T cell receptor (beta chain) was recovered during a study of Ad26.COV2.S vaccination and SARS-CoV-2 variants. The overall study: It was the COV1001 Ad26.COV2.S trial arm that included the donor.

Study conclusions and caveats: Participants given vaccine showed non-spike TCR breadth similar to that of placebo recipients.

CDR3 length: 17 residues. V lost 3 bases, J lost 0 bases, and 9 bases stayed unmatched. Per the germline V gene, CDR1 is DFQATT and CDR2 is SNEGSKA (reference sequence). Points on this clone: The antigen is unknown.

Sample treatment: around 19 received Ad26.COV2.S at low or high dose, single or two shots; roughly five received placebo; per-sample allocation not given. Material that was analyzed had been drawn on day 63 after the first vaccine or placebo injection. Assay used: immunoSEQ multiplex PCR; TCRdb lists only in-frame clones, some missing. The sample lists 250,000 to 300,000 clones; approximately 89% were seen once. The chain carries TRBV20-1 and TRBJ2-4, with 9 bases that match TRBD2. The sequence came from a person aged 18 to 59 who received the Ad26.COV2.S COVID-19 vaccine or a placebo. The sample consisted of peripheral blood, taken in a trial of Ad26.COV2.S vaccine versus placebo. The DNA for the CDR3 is TGCAGTGCTAGTCCCCGGACTAGCGTTCTAGCCAAAAACATTCAGTACTTC. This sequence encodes CSASPRTSVLAKNIQYF.